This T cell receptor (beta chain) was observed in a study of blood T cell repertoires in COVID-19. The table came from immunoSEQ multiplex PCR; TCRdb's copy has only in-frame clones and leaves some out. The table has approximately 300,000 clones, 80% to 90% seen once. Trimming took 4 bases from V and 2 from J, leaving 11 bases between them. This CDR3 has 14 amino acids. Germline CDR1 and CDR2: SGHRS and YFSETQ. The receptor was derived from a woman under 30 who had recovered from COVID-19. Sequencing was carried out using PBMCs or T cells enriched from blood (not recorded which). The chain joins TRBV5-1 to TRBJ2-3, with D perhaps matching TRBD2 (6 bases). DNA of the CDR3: TGCGCCAGCAGCCCAGGACTAAACACAGATACGCAGTATTTT. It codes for CASSPGLNTDTQYF. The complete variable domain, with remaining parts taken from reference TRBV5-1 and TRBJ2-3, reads KAGVTQTPRYLIKTRGQQVTLSCSPISGHRSVSWYQQTPGQGLQFLFEYFSETQRNKGNFPGRFSGRQFSNSRSEMNVSTLELGDSALYLCASSPGLNTDTQYFGPGTRLTVL.